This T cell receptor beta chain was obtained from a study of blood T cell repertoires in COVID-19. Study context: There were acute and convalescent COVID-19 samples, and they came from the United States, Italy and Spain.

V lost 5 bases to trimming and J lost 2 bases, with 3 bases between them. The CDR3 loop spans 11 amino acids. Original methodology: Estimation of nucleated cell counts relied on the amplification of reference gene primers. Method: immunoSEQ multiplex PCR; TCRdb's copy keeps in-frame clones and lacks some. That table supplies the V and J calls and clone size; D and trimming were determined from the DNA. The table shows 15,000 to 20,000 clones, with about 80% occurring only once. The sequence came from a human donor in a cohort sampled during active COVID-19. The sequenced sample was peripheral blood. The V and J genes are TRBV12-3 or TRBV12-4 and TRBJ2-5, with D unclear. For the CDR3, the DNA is TGTGCCAGCAGTCTACAAGAGACCCAGTACTTC. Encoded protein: CASSLQETQYF.